This T cell receptor beta chain was profiled in a study of PD-L1 blockade in urothelial cancer. Study-level information: Researchers found blood samples held a median of roughly 140,000 T cells.

The germline V gene has CDR1 MNHEY and CDR2 SMNVEV (reference sequence). Trimming took off 6 bases at V and 0 bases at J, with 12 bases between the two ends. The CDR3 has 14 residues. Using immunoSEQ multiplex PCR, the repertoire was profiled, and TCRdb retains in-frame clones only, with some absent. Of more than 50,000 clones listed, around 79% are singletons. The rearrangement uses TRBV27 and TRBJ2-7, with no clear D. The sequence came from a man in his 70s with urothelial cancer. Sequencing used PBMCs, obtained around atezolizumab (anti-PD-L1) treatment. CDR3 nucleotide sequence: TGTGCCAGCAGCCTGACCCGGAGCTCCTACGAGCAGTACTTC. This sequence encodes CASSLTRSSYEQYF.